These 19 T cell receptor beta chains came from one sample sequenced in a study of monozygotic twins with inflammatory bowel disease. Following a re-call of the 5' RACE reads, TCRdb has one entry per CDR3 protein and lacks DNA. This sample's table has about 350,000 distinct CDR3 sequences. Sequenced material: blood. These TCRs come from a human donor with ulcerative colitis or Crohn's disease, or a healthy co-twin of an affected twin (not recorded which).

This chain connects TRBV5-1 to TRBJ1-1; TCRdb lists TRBD1, though no DNA is available to test this call. There are 13 residues in the CDR3. The germline V gene encodes CDR1 SGHRS and CDR2 YFSETQ. The CDR3 here is CASSGQQETEAFF.

This chain joins TRBV7-2 and TRBJ2-4. Per germline, CDR1 SGHTA and CDR2 FQGNSA. This CDR3 has 14 amino acids. The CDR3 sequence: CASSLVAAKNMQYF.

This chain links TRBV7-9 with TRBJ2-2. The CDR3 loop spans 15 amino acids. CDR1 and CDR2 from the germline V gene are SEHNR and FQNEAQ (reference sequence). CDR3 amino acids: CASSLTAANTGELFF.

This chain connects TRBV29-1 to TRBJ1-5; lacking DNA, the TRBD1 call made by TCRdb goes unchecked. Germline CDR1 and CDR2: SQVTM and ANQGSEA. The CDR3 covers 14 residues. The CDR3 here is CSVGKGVSNQPQHF.

This sequence joins TRBV3-1 and TRBJ2-3; without DNA, the TCRdb call of TRBD1 cannot be checked. The germline V gene encodes CDR1 LGHDT and CDR2 YNNKEL (reference sequence). CDR3 length: 14 residues. CDR3 region: CASSLPAGADTQYF.

The chain carries TRBV5-1 and TRBJ1-6; TCRdb picks TRBD1, but there is no DNA to check that call. The CDR3 runs 14 residues. Germline V gives CDR1 SGHRS, CDR2 YFSETQ. The CDR3 sequence is CASSLEQGDSPLHF.

The chain uses TRBV4-1 and TRBJ1-5. This CDR3 has 15 amino acids. Germline CDR1 MGHRA, CDR2 YSYEKL. The CDR3 loop is CASSAQALGNRPQHF.

J is TRBJ1-5 and V is TRBV4-1; TCRdb's D call of TRBD1 is untestable without DNA. Germline assignment: CDR1 MGHRA and CDR2 YSYEKL. The CDR3 is made up of 17 amino acids. CDR3 sequence: CASSQVWGRGSNQPQHF.

The rearrangement links TRBV20-1 to TRBJ2-3; TCRdb selects TRBD2, and the lack of DNA leaves this call unchecked. This CDR3 is built from 16 residues. In germline, CDR1 is DFQATT, CDR2 SNEGSKA (reference sequence). This CDR3 reads CSARVEREGPTDTQYF.

The chain's CDR3 is CASSSTGESNYGYTF. V gene TRBV5-1 combines with J gene TRBJ1-2; TCRdb returns TRBD1, unconfirmable since there is no DNA. Germline V CDR1 and CDR2: SGHRS, YFSETQ. The CDR3 has 15 amino acids.

The V call is TRBV30, the J call TRBJ2-7. CDR1 is GTSNPN, CDR2 SVGIG, per germline (reference sequence). This CDR3 contains 13 residues. The CDR3 loop reads CAWSVAIYYEQYF.

The gene calls are TRBV28 and TRBJ2-4. This CDR3 is built from 15 residues. Germline V gives CDR1 MDHEN, CDR2 SYDVKM. The CDR3 loop reads CASSLGLLAKNIQYF.

The chain joins TRBV15 to TRBJ2-1; TCRdb gives TRBD1 as the D gene, but with no DNA this cannot be confirmed. The CDR3 length is 14 residues. The germline gives CDR1 LNHNV, CDR2 YYDKDF (reference sequence). CDR3 protein: CATSRGKEAGEQFF.

The chain has TRBV29-1 and TRBJ2-3. Germline V lookup: CDR1 SQVTM, CDR2 ANQGSEA. This CDR3 contains 11 residues. The CDR3 here is CSVNPPDTQYF.

This chain connects TRBV14 to TRBJ2-4; TCRdb reports TRBD1, a call that lacks DNA to check it against. CDR1 is SGHDN and CDR2 is FVKESK in the germline V gene. This CDR3 is built from 15 residues. This CDR3 is CASSQEQGVGNIQYF.

The rearrangement links TRBV6-6 to TRBJ1-2; the D call from TCRdb, TRBD1, cannot be confirmed without DNA. CDR3 size: 12 residues. In germline, CDR1 is MNHNY, CDR2 SVGAGI (reference sequence). The CDR3 loop reads CASSWGASGYTF.

The gene calls are TRBV7-2 and TRBJ1-2; TCRdb's D call, TRBD1, is unchecked because there is no DNA. The CDR3 is made up of 15 amino acids. Germline loops: CDR1 SGHTA, CDR2 FQGNSA. This CDR3 reads CASSFEQGRIYGYTF.

This chain uses TRBV27 with TRBJ1-1. Germline CDR1 and CDR2: MNHEY and SMNVEV (reference sequence). The CDR3 loop spans 13 amino acids. CDR3 sequence reads: CASSFVANTEAFF.

The chain employs TRBV15 and TRBJ1-1; the D call of TRBD1 rests on TCRdb alone, since no DNA is present to check it. Germline values: CDR1 LNHNV, CDR2 YYDKDF (reference sequence). The CDR3 loop spans 17 amino acids. CDR3 in amino acids: CATSRDFGGAVLYRAFF.